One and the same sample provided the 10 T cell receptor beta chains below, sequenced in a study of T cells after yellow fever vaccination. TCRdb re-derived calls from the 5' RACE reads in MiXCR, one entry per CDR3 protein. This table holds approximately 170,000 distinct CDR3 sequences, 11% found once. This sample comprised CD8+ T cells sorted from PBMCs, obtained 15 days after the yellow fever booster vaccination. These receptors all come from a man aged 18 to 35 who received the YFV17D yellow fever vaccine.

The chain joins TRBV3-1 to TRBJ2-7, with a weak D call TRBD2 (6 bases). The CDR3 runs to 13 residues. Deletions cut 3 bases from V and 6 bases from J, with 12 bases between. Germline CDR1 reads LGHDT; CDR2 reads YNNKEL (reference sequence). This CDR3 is CASSQEGFREQYF. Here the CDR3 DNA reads TGTGCCAGCAGCCAGGAGGGGTTTCGCGAGCAGTACTTC.

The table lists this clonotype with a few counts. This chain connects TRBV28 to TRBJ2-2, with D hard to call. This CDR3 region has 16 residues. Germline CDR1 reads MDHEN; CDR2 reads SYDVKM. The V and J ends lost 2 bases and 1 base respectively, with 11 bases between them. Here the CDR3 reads CASSLPQIGNTGELFF. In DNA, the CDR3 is TGTGCCAGCAGTTTACCCCAGATAGGGAACACCGGGGAGCTGTTTTTT. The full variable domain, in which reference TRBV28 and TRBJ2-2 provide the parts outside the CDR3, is DVKVTQSSRYLVKRTGEKVFLECVQDMDHENMFWYRQDPGLGLRLIYFSYDVKMKEKGDIPEGYSVSREKKERFSLILESASTNQTSMYLCASSLPQIGNTGELFFGEGSRLTVL.

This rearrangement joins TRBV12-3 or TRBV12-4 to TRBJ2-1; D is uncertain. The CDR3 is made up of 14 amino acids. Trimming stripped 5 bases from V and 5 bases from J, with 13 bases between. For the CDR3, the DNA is TGTGCCAGCAGTACGTTTGTGATGAACAATGAGCAGTTCTTC. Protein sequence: CASSTFVMNNEQFF.

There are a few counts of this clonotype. The CDR3 region has the DNA TGTGCCAGCAGTTACTTCCCCGGGGGATACGAGCAGTACTTC. Translated, it gives CASSYFPGGYEQYF. V and J are TRBV6-2 or TRBV6-3 and TRBJ2-7, with a weak D call TRBD2 (6 bases). Germline V gene lookup returns CDR1 MNHEY and CDR2 SVGEGT. CDR3 length: 14 residues. The ends were cut back, 1 base at V and 4 bases at J, with 11 bases in the middle.

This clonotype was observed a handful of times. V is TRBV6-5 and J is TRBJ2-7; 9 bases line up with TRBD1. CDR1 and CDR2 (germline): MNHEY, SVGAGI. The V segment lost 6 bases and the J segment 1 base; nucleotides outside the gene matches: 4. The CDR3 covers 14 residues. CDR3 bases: TGTGCCAGCAGCTCCGGGACAGGGTCCTACGAGCAGTACTTC. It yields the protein CASSSGTGSYEQYF.

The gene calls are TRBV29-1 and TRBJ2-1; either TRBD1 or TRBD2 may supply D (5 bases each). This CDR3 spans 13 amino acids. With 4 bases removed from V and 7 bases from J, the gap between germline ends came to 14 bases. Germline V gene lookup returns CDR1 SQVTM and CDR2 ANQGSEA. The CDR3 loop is CSVAPGSGNEQFF. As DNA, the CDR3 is TGCAGCGTTGCCCCAGGGAGTGGGAATGAGCAGTTCTTC.

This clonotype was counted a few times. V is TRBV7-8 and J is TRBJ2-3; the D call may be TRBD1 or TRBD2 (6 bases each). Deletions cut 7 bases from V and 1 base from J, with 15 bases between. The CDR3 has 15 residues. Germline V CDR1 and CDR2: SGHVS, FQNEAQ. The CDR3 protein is CASTARGQGTDTQYF. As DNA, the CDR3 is TGTGCCAGCACCGCCCGGGGGCAAGGCACAGATACGCAGTATTTT.

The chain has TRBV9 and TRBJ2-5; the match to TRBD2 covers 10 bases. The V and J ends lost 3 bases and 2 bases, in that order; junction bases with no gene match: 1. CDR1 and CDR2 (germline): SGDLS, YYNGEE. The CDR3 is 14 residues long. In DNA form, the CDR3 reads TGTGCCAGCAGCGGTAGCGGGGGGCAAGAGACCCAGTACTTC. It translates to CASSGSGGQETQYF.

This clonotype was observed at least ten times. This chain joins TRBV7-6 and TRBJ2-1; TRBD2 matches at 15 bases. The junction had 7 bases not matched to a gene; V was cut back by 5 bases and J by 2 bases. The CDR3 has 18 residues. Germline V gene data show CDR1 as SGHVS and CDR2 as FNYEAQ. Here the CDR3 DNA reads TGTGCCAGCAGCCTCGGGACTAGCGGGGGGAGGCCCTACAATGAGCAGTTCTTC. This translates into CASSLGTSGGRPYNEQFF.

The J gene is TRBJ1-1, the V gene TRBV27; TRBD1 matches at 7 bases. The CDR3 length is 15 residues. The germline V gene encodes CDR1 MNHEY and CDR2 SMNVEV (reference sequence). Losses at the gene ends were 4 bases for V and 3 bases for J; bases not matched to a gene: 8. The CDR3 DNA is TGTGCCAGCAGTTCTAAGGGGGCCTATGACACTGAAGCTTTCTTT. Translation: CASSSKGAYDTEAFF.